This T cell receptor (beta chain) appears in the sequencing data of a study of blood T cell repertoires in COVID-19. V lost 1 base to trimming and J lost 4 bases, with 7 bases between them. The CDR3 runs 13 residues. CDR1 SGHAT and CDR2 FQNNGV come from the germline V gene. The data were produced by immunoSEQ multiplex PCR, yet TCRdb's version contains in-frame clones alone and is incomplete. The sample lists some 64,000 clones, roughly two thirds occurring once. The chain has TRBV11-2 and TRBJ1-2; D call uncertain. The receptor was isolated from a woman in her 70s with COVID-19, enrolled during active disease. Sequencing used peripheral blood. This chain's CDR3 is CASSLGTGYGYTF. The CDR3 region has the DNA TGTGCCAGCAGCTTAGGTACCGGCTATGGCTACACCTTC.